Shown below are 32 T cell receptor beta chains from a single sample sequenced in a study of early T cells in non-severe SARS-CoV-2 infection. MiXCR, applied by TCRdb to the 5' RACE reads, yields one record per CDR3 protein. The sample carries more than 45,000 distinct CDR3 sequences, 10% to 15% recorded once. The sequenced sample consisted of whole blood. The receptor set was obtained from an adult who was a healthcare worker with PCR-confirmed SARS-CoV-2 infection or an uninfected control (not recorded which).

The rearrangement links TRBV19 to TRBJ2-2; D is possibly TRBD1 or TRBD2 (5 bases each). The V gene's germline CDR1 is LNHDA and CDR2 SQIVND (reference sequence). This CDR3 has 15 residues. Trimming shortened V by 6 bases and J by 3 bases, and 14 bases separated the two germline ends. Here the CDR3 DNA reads TGTGCCAGTAGACACGGGACCCGGGACACCGGGGAGCTGTTTTTT. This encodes CASRHGTRDTGELFF.

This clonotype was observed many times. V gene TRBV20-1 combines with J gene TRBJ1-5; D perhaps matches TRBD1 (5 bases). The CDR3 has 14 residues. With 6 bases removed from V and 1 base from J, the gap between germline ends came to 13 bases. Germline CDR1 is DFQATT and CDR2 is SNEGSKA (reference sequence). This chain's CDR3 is CSALPDRSNQPQHF. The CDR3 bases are TGCAGTGCCCTTCCCGACAGAAGCAATCAGCCCCAGCATTTT.

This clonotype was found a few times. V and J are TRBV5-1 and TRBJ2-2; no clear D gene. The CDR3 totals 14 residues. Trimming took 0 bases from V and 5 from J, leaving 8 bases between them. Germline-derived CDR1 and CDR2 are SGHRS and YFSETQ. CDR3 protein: CASSLEAQTGELFF. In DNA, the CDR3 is TGCGCCAGCAGCTTGGAGGCCCAGACCGGGGAGCTGTTTTTT.

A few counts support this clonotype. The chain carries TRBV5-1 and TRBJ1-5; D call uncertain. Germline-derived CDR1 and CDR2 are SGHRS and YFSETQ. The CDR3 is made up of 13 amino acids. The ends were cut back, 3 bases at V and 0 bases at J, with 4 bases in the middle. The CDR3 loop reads CASSYDSNQPQHF. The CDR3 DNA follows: TGCGCCAGCAGCTACGATAGCAATCAGCCCCAGCATTTT.

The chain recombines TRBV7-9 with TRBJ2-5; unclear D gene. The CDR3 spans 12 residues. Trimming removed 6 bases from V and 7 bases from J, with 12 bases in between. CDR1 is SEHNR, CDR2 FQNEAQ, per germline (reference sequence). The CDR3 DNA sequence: TGTGCCAGCAGTGCAGGAAGTTGGACCCAGTACTTC. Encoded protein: CASSAGSWTQYF.

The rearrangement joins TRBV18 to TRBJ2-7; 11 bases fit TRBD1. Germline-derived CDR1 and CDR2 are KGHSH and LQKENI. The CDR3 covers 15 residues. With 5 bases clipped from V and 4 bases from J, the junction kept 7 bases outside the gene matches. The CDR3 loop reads CASSAGTGGIYEQYF. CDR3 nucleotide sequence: TGTGCCAGCTCAGCCGGGACAGGGGGTATTTACGAGCAGTACTTC.

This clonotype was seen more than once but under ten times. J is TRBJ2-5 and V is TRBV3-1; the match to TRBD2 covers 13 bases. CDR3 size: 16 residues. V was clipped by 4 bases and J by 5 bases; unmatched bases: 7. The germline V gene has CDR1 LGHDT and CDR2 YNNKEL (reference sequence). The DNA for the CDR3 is TGTGCCAGCAGCCTCCGGACTAGCGGGAGCTTGGAGACCCAGTACTTC. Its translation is CASSLRTSGSLETQYF.

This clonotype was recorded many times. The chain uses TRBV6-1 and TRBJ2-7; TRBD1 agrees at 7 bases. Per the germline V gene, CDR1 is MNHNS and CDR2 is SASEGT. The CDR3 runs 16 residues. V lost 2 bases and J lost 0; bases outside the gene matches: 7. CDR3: CASSESSTGFSYEQYF. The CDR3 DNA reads TGTGCCAGCAGTGAATCGTCGACAGGGTTCTCCTACGAGCAGTACTTC.

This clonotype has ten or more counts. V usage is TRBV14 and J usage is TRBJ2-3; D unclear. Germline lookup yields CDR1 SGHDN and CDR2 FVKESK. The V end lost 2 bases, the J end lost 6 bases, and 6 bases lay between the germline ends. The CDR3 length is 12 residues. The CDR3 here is CASSQSDDTQYF. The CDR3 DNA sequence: TGTGCCAGCAGCCAATCGGATGATACGCAGTATTTT. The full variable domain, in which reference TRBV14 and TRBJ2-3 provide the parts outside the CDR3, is EAGVTQFPSHSVIEKGQTVTLRCDPISGHDNLYWYRRVMGKEIKFLLHFVKESKQDESGMPNNRFLAERTGGTYSTLKVQPAELEDSGVYFCASSQSDDTQYFGPGTRLTVL.

In DNA, the CDR3 is TGTGCCAGCACAGGAGGAGGCAATCAGCCCCAGCATTTT. It yields the protein CASTGGGNQPQHF. This chain links TRBV25-1 with TRBJ1-5; D not certain. V lost 7 bases to trimming and J lost 2 bases, with 9 bases between them. This CDR3 contains 13 residues. Germline CDR1 is MGHDK and CDR2 is SYGVNS.

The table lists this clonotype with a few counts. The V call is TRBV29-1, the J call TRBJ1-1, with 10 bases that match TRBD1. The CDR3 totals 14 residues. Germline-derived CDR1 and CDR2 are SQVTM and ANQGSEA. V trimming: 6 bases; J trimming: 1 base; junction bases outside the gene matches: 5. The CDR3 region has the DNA TGCAGCGTCCTGACAGGGGGCTCGAACACTGAAGCTTTCTTT. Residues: CSVLTGGSNTEAFF.

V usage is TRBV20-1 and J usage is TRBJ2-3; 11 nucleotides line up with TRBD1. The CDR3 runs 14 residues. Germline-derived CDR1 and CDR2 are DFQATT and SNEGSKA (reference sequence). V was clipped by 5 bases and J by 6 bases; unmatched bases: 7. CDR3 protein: CSAWTGGAADTQYF. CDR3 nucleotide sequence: TGCAGTGCTTGGACAGGGGGCGCGGCCGATACGCAGTATTTT.

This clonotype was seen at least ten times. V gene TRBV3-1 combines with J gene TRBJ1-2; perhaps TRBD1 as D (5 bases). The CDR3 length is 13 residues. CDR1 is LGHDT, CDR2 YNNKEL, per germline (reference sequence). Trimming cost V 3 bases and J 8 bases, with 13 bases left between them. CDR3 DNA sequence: TGTGCCAGCAGCCATCAGGGAGGGGAAGGCTACACCTTC. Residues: CASSHQGGEGYTF.

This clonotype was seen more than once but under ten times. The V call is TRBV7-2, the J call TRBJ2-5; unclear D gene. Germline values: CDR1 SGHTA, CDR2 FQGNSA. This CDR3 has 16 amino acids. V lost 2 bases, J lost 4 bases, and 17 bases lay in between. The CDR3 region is CASSLLSPGSSETQYF. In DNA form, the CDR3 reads TGTGCCAGCAGCTTACTTTCTCCGGGCTCGTCAGAGACCCAGTACTTC.

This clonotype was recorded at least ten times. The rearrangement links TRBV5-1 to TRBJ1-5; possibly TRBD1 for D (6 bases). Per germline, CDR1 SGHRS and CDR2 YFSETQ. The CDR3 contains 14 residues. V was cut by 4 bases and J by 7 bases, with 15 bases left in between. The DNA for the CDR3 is TGCGCCAGCAGCCCGACGGGGGGCTCGCAGCCCCAGCATTTT. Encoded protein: CASSPTGGSQPQHF.

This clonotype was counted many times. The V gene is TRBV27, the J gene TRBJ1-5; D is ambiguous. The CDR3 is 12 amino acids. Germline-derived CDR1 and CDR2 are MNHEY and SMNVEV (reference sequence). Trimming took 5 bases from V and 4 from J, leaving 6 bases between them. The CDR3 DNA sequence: TGTGCCAGCAGTCCACCGAATCAGCCCCAGCATTTT. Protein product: CASSPPNQPQHF.

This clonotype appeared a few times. The CDR3 loop is CASSPDPGQYNEQFF. The CDR3 DNA sequence: TGTGCCAGCAGCCCCGACCCGGGACAGTACAATGAGCAGTTCTTC. V is TRBV5-5 and J is TRBJ2-1; 7 bases fit TRBD1. The CDR3 length is 15 residues. V lost 4 bases, J lost 4 bases, and 8 bases stayed unmatched. Germline V gene data show CDR1 as SGHKS and CDR2 as YYEKEE (reference sequence).

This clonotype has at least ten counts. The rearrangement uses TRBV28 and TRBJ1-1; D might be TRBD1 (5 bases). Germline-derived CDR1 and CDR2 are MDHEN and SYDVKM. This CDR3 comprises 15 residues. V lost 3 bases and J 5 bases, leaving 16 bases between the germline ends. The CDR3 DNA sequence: TGTGCCAGCAGTTTGTTATCCGGGTGGGGGACTGAAGCTTTCTTT. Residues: CASSLLSGWGTEAFF.

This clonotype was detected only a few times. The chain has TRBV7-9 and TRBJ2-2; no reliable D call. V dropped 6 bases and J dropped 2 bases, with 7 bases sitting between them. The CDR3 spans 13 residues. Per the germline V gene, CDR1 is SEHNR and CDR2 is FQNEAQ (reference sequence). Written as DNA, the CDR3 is TGTGCCAGCAGAATAACAAACACCGGGGAGCTGTTTTTT. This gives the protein CASRITNTGELFF.

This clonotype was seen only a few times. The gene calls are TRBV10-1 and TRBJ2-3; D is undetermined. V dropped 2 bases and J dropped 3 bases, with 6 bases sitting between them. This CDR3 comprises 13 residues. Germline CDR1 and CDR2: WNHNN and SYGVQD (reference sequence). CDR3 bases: TGCGCCAGCAGTGAGGAGGCAACAGATACGCAGTATTTT. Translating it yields CASSEEATDTQYF.

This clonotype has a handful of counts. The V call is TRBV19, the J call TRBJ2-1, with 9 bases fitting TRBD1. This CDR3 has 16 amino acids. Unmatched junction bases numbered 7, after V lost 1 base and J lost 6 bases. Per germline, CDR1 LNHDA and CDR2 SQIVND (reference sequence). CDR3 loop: CASSIAAGQGFNEQFF. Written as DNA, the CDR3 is TGTGCCAGTAGTATAGCGGCGGGACAGGGCTTCAATGAGCAGTTCTTC.

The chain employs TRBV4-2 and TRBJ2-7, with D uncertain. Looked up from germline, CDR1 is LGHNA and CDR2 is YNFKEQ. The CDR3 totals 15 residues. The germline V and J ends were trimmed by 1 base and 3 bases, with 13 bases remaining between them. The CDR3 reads CASSQVFSWLYEQYF. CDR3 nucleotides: TGTGCCAGCAGCCAAGTCTTTAGTTGGCTCTACGAGCAGTACTTC.

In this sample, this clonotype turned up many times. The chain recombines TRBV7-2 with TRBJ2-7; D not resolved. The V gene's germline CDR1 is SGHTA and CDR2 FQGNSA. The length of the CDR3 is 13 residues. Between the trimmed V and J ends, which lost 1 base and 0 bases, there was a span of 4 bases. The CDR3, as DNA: TGTGCCAGCAGCTTAGACACCTCCTACGAGCAGTACTTC. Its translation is CASSLDTSYEQYF. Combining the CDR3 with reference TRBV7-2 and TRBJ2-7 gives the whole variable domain GAGVSQSPSNKVTEKGKDVELRCDPISGHTALYWYRQSLGQGLEFLIYFQGNSAPDKSGLPSDRFSAERTGGSVSTLTIQRTQQEDSAVYLCASSLDTSYEQYFGPGTRLTVT.

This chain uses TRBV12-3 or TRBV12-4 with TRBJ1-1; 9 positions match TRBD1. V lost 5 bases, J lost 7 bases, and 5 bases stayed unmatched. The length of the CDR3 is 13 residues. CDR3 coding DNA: TGTGCCAGCAGTGAACAGGGGGCGGGTGAAGCTTTCTTT. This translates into CASSEQGAGEAFF.

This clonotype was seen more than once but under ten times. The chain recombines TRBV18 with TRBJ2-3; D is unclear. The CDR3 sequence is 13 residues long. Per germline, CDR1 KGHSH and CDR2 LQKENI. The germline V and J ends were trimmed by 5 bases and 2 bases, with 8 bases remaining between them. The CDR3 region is CASSTTSTDTQYF. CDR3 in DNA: TGTGCCAGCTCAACAACCTCCACAGATACGCAGTATTTT.

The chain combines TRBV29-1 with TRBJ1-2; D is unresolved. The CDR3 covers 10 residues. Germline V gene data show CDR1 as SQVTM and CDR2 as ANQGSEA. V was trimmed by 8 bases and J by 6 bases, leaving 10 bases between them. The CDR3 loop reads CSSLGDGYTF. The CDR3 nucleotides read TGCAGCTCCCTGGGAGATGGCTACACCTTC. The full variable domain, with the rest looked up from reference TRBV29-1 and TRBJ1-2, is SAVISQKPSRDICQRGTSLTIQCQVDSQVTMMFWYRQQPGQSLTLIATANQGSEATYESGFVIDKFPISRPNLTFSTLTVSNMSPEDSSIYLCSSLGDGYTFGSGTRLTVV.

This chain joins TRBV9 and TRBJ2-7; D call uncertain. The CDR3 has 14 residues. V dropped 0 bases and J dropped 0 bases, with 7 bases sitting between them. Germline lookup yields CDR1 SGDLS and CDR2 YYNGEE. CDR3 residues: CASSVGSVSYEQYF. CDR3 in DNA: TGTGCCAGCAGCGTAGGGAGCGTCTCCTACGAGCAGTACTTC.

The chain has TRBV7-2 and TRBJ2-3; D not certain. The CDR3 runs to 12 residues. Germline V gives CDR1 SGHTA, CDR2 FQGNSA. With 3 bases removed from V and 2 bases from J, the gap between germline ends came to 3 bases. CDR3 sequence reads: CASSFNTDTQYF. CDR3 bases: TGTGCCAGCAGCTTTAACACAGATACGCAGTATTTT.

The CDR3 here is CASSRLAGAPGDTQYF. DNA of the CDR3: TGTGCCAGCAGTCGACTAGCGGGGGCCCCGGGTGATACGCAGTATTTT. The V call is TRBV11-2, the J call TRBJ2-3, with 12 bases identical to TRBD2. The V gene's germline CDR1 is SGHAT and CDR2 FQNNGV. V lost 6 bases and J lost 6; bases outside the gene matches: 10. This CDR3 has 16 amino acids. The variable domain in full, completed from reference TRBV11-2 and TRBJ2-3, reads EAGVAQSPRYKIIEKRQSVAFWCNPISGHATLYWYQQILGQGPKLLIQFQNNGVVDDSQLPKDRFSAERLKGVDSTLKIQPAKLEDSAVYLCASSRLAGAPGDTQYFGPGTRLTVL.

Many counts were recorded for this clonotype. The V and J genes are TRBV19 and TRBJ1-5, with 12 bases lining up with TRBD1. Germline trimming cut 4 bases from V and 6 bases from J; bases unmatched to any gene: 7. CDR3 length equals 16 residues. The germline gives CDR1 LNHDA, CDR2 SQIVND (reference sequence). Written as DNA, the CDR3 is TGTGCCAGTAGTACCACCGGGACAGGGGGCTTTCAGCCCCAGCATTTT. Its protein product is CASSTTGTGGFQPQHF.

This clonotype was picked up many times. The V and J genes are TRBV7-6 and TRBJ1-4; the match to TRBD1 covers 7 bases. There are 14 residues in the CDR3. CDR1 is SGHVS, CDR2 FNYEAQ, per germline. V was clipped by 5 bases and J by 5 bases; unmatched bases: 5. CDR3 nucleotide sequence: TGTGCCAGCAGCAACGCAGGGGGAAATGAAAAACTGTTTTTT. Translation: CASSNAGGNEKLFF.

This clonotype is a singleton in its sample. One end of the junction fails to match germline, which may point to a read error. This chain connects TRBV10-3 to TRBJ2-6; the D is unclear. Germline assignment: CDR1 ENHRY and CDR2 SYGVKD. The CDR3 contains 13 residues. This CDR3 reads CAISGSGTNVLTF. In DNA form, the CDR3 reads TGTGCCATCAGTGGCTCTGGGACCAACGTCCTGACTTTC.